The present T cell receptor beta chain was sequenced within a study of blood T cell repertoires in COVID-19 (TCRdb year 2020). Broadly, across the study: The collaborator samples originated in the United States, Italy and Spain and spanned the acute and convalescent phases of COVID-19. HLA class I and class II types, where available, came from metadata supplied by the sample provider rather than from assay-based typing. A freely available public database, intended as a resource for researchers studying the immune response to SARS-CoV-2, is where the repertoires were released. Subjects who had been exposed to COVID-19, were actively infected with it, or had recovered from it provided the deeply sampled blood TCRbeta repertoires that made up the dataset. The prospective study material was composed of cDNA or gDNA derived from T cells, B-cell-depleted T cells, or PBMCs. Samples were obtained from the ongoing ImmuneRACE study (first 160 participants) and from about 1,300 subjects provided by 6 global collaborators. A de-identified subject ID, COVID-19 status, age in years and sex were almost always included in the sample metadata. Broad study findings and their caveats: The amount of clinical and demographic metadata varied by source and participant and was provided uncurated.

The collaborating institutions used their own protocols to collect whole blood in K2EDTA tubes. Collaborator samples were shipped for TCRbeta analysis as frozen whole blood, isolated PBMCs, or DNA extracted from either sample type. The immunoSEQ Assay, a bias-controlled multiplex PCR, was used to amplify TCRbeta CDR3 regions from genomic DNA. The study's processing was this. Nucleated cell counts per sample were estimated from amplification of reference gene primers within the assay. To quantify the absolute abundance of each unique TCRbeta CDR3 rearrangement, sequence reads were collapsed and filtered. For each sample, productive Simpson clonality was calculated as the square root of Simpson's diversity index across productive rearrangements. TCRdb mirrors the immuneACCESS table, restricted to in-frame sequences. Some clones are absent from its copies; in checked studies, under half trace to an unresolved V gene, and the reason for the others is unknown. V and J calls and clone size are copied from that table; D and trimming were computed from the DNA. The sample has around 100,000 clones on record, around nine tenths of them singletons. About 1.8% of the sample lies in the top ten.

On this clone itself: Its antigen is unknown. Base qualities are missing; no much larger clone stands one base away.

CDR1 and CDR2, looked up from the germline V gene, are SGHTA and FQGTGA. The CDR3 numbers 15 residues from cysteine through phenylalanine. The retained sequence is limited to the CDR3, 45 bases, with the frame set at the first base. The junction carries 10 bases between V and J, which are trimmed by 5 bases and 2 bases respectively. The rearranged segments are TRBV7-3 and TRBJ2-6; the D gene is perhaps TRBD2, on 6 matching bases. The clonotype originates from a man older than 75 with acute or convalescent COVID-19. The material sequenced was peripheral blood. The CDR3 protein: CASSHGRAGANVLTF. In nucleotide form, the sequence is TGTGCCAGCAGCCACGGGAGAGCTGGGGCCAACGTCCTGACTTTC.